The rows below give T cell receptor beta chains drawn from one sample of a study of quantifying T cell responses using KT2 cells. Using its own MiXCR run on the UMI-ligation and nested PCR reads, TCRdb lists one record per CDR3 protein. The data contain around 56,000 distinct CDR3 sequences, 12% of them singletons. Sample: PBMCs spiked with cells of the T cell clone KT2. The receptors shown here come from a human donor. The CDR3 runs from the conserved cysteine through the conserved F or W. Fields, in order: J gene, D gene, V gene, clone size, CDR3 protein, CDR3 DNA. A D gene is named only where the DNA matches it firmly. Not all rows give a size; the values are once, few, many and, for expanded clones, a class.

j_call: TRBJ1-2
d_call: TRBD1
v_call: TRBV6-5
clone_size: many
cdr3_aa: CARNRGGDTF
cdr3_nt: TGTGCCAGGAACAGGGGAGGAGACACCTTC

j_call: TRBJ1-1
d_call: -
v_call: TRBV2
clone_size: -
cdr3_aa: CASSEEARGTEAFF
cdr3_nt: TGTGCCAGCAGTGAAGAAGCAAGAGGGACTGAAGCTTTCTTT

j_call: TRBJ2-4
d_call: -
v_call: TRBV7-2
clone_size: -
cdr3_aa: CASSLVHSSLGYIQYF
cdr3_nt: TGTGCCAGCAGCTTAGTTCACAGTAGCCTTGGGTACATTCAGTACTTC

j_call: TRBJ2-7
d_call: -
v_call: TRBV3-1
clone_size: few
cdr3_aa: CASSQVFYEQYF
cdr3_nt: TGTGCCAGCAGCCAAGTTTTTTACGAGCAGTACTTC

j_call: TRBJ2-3
d_call: TRBD1
v_call: TRBV27
clone_size: many
cdr3_aa: CASSLRQGDGTDTQYF
cdr3_nt: TGTGCCAGCAGTCTAAGACAGGGGGACGGCACAGATACGCAGTATTTT

j_call: TRBJ1-5
d_call: -
v_call: TRBV27
clone_size: few
cdr3_aa: CASRPARSQPQHF
cdr3_nt: TGTGCCAGCAGACCTGCCCGGTCTCAGCCCCAGCATTTT

j_call: TRBJ1-2
d_call: -
v_call: TRBV4-1
clone_size: few
cdr3_aa: CASSQGHGYTF
cdr3_nt: TGCGCCAGCAGCCAAGGGCATGGCTACACCTTC

j_call: TRBJ1-6
d_call: -
v_call: TRBV13
clone_size: few
cdr3_aa: CASRRDRNSPLHF
cdr3_nt: TGTGCCAGCCGACGGGATCGCAATTCACCCCTCCACTTT

j_call: TRBJ1-5
d_call: -
v_call: TRBV2
clone_size: -
cdr3_aa: CASSEDRAGQPQHF
cdr3_nt: TGTGCCAGCAGTGAAGACAGGGCGGGGCAGCCCCAGCATTTT

j_call: TRBJ2-1
d_call: TRBD2
v_call: TRBV27
clone_size: -
cdr3_aa: CASSFLAGGLNNEQFF
cdr3_nt: TGTGCCAGCAGTTTCCTAGCGGGGGGGCTTAACAATGAGCAGTTCTTC

j_call: TRBJ2-7
d_call: TRBD2
v_call: TRBV20-1
clone_size: medium-sized
cdr3_aa: CSASGTSDSYEQYF
cdr3_nt: TGCAGTGCTAGCGGGACTAGCGACTCCTACGAGCAGTACTTC

j_call: TRBJ2-5
d_call: -
v_call: TRBV12-3/TRBV12-4
clone_size: -
cdr3_aa: CASSLNREETQYF
cdr3_nt: TGTGCCAGCAGTTTGAATCGGGAAGAGACCCAGTACTTC

j_call: TRBJ1-1
d_call: -
v_call: TRBV29-1
clone_size: -
cdr3_aa: CSVGFSAKNTEAFF
cdr3_nt: TGCAGCGTTGGGTTCAGCGCTAAGAACACTGAAGCTTTCTTT

j_call: TRBJ2-3
d_call: -
v_call: TRBV2
clone_size: few
cdr3_aa: CASSEEDISTDTQYF
cdr3_nt: TGTGCCAGCAGTGAGGAGGACATTAGCACAGATACGCAGTATTTT

j_call: TRBJ1-4
d_call: TRBD1
v_call: TRBV6-1
clone_size: many
cdr3_aa: CASKGIDGTGSLEKLFF
cdr3_nt: TGTGCCAGCAAGGGGATCGACGGGACAGGGTCACTTGAAAAACTGTTTTTT

j_call: TRBJ2-7
d_call: TRBD1
v_call: TRBV28
clone_size: -
cdr3_aa: CATSDRDPYEQYF
cdr3_nt: TGTGCCACCAGCGACAGGGACCCCTACGAGCAGTACTTC